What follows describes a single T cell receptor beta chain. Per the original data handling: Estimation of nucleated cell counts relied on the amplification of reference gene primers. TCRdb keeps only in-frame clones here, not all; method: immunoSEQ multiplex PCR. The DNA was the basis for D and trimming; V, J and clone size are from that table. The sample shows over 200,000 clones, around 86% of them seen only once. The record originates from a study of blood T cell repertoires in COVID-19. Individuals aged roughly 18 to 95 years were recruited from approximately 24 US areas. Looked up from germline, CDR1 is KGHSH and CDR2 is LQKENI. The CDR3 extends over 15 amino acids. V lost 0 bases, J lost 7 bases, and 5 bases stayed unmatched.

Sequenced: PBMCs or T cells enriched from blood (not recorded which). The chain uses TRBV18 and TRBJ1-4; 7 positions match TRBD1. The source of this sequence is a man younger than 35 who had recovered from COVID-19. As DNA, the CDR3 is TGTGCCAGCTCACCACCTCAGGGGGTTTTTGAAAAACTGTTTTTT. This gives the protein CASSPPQGVFEKLFF.